What follows are 30 T cell receptor beta chains derived from one specimen sequenced in a study of blood T cell repertoires in COVID-19. Using immunoSEQ multiplex PCR, the repertoire was profiled, and TCRdb retains in-frame clones only, with some absent. The sample has 150,000 to 200,000 clones, 81% seen once. The sample taken for sequencing was peripheral blood. These receptors all come from a woman between 40 and 55 years old with COVID-19, enrolled during active disease.

The chain uses TRBV7-9 and TRBJ2-1; D call uncertain. Trimming shortened V by 5 bases and J by 3 bases, and 8 bases separated the two germline ends. The CDR3 loop spans 13 amino acids. Germline lookup yields CDR1 SEHNR and CDR2 FQNEAQ (reference sequence). CDR3 DNA sequence: TGTGCCAGCAGCCGGCCGGGCTACAATGAGCAGTTCTTC. Its translation is CASSRPGYNEQFF.

The chain links TRBV2 to TRBJ2-1; no clear D gene. This CDR3 spans 11 amino acids. CDR1 is SNHLY and CDR2 is FYNNEI in the germline V gene. V lost 4 bases to trimming and J lost 6 bases, with 4 bases between them. The CDR3 loop reads CASSALNEQFF. For the CDR3, the DNA is TGTGCCAGCAGTGCCCTCAATGAGCAGTTCTTC.

The gene calls are TRBV5-4 and TRBJ1-5; 7 nucleotides line up with TRBD1. The CDR3 has 16 amino acids. V lost 0 bases and J lost 3; bases outside the gene matches: 6. The V gene's germline CDR1 is SGHNT and CDR2 YYREEE (reference sequence). DNA for the CDR3: TGTGCCAGCAGCTTGGGAGGGGGCGATCCCAATCAGCCCCAGCATTTT. Translation: CASSLGGGDPNQPQHF. The variable domain in full, completed from reference TRBV5-4 and TRBJ1-5, reads ETGVTQSPTHLIKTRGQQVTLRCSSQSGHNTVSWYQQALGQGPQFIFQYYREEENGRGNFPPRFSGLQFPNYSSELNVNALELDDSALYLCASSLGGGDPNQPQHFGDGTRLSIL.

The rearrangement uses TRBV7-9 and TRBJ2-7; 12 nucleotides match TRBD2. Trimming took 9 bases from V and 0 from J; bases not matched to a gene: 6. Per germline, CDR1 SEHNR and CDR2 FQNEAQ (reference sequence). The CDR3 extends over 15 amino acids. The CDR3 DNA sequence: TGTGCCAGTAGCGCGGGACTAGCGGGCTCCTACGAGCAGTACTTC. Amino acid sequence: CASSAGLAGSYEQYF.

V is TRBV29-1 and J is TRBJ2-1, with a tentative D call TRBD2 (6 bases). V lost 7 bases and J lost 0, with 16 bases in between. Germline assignment: CDR1 SQVTM and CDR2 ANQGSEA. There are 15 residues in the CDR3. The CDR3 sequence is CSAIRPGSSYNEQFF. The CDR3 nucleotides read TGCAGCGCCATCCGACCCGGGAGCTCCTACAATGAGCAGTTCTTC.

This clone was seen a handful of times. V gene TRBV7-3 combines with J gene TRBJ2-6; D perhaps matches TRBD2 (6 bases). V was cut by 5 bases and J by 10 bases, with 15 bases left in between. The germline CDR1 and CDR2 sequences are SGHTA and FQGTGA. This CDR3 region has 14 residues. This CDR3 is CASSPPGTFNVLTF. The CDR3, as DNA: TGTGCCAGCAGCCCCCCCGGGACTTTTAACGTCCTGACTTTC.

This chain links TRBV29-1 with TRBJ1-3; D is possibly TRBD1 (6 bases). The V end was cut by 4 bases, the J end by 4 bases, with 14 bases between. The CDR3 runs to 14 residues. The germline gives CDR1 SQVTM, CDR2 ANQGSEA. DNA of the CDR3: TGCAGCGTTGGGGATACAGGGAGAGGAAACACCATATATTTT. Residues: CSVGDTGRGNTIYF.

DNA for the CDR3: TGTGCCAGCAGCTTTTGGGGGGGTGAGACCCAGTACTTC. Translated, it gives CASSFWGGETQYF. J is TRBJ2-5 and V is TRBV7-2; 7 bases map to TRBD2. CDR1 SGHTA and CDR2 FQGNSA come from the germline V gene. V gave up 3 bases and J gave up 5 bases; unmatched junction bases: 3. The CDR3 length is 13 residues.

The chain is built from TRBV18 and TRBJ2-5; perhaps TRBD1 as D (5 bases). In germline, CDR1 is KGHSH, CDR2 LQKENI. V was trimmed by 0 bases and J by 1 base, leaving 6 bases between them. CDR3 length equals 14 residues. The CDR3, as DNA: TGTGCCAGCTCACCACCCAGGGTCCAAGAGACCCAGTACTTC. Translated: CASSPPRVQETQYF. The entire variable domain, with the rest obtained from reference TRBV18 and TRBJ2-5, is as follows: NAGVMQNPRHLVRRRGQEARLRCSPMKGHSHVYWYRQLPEEGLKFMVYLQKENIIDESGMPKERFSAEFPKEGPSILRIQQVVRGDSAAYFCASSPPRVQETQYFGPGTRLLVL.

The V and J genes are TRBV30 and TRBJ2-7; D perhaps matches TRBD1 (6 bases). Germline V gene lookup returns CDR1 GTSNPN and CDR2 SVGIG (reference sequence). The V end lost 0 bases, the J end lost 4 bases, and 16 bases lay between the germline ends. The CDR3 has 15 amino acids. The DNA of the CDR3 is TGTGCCTGGAGTGTAAGTTCAGGGGCCCATTACGAGCAGTACTTC. Its translation: CAWSVSSGAHYEQYF.

The rearrangement joins TRBV7-9 to TRBJ2-6; TRBD1 might be the D (5 bases). CDR1 and CDR2 from the germline V gene are SEHNR and FQNEAQ (reference sequence). Trimming stripped 5 bases from V and 1 base from J, with 9 bases between. The length of the CDR3 is 15 residues. In nucleotides, the CDR3 is TGTGCCAGCAGCGTGACAGAGTCTGGGGCCAACGTCCTGACTTTC. Protein sequence: CASSVTESGANVLTF.

The chain carries TRBV5-5 and TRBJ1-5, with D possibly matching TRBD1 (6 bases). This CDR3 has 14 amino acids. Trimming left V 1 base short and J 7 bases short, with 12 bases between. Looked up from germline, CDR1 is SGHKS and CDR2 is YYEKEE (reference sequence). The CDR3 bases are TGTGCCAGCAGCTTGTCACAGGGTCAACAGCCCCAGCATTTT. Translated, it gives CASSLSQGQQPQHF.

The chain joins TRBV9 to TRBJ2-2; D not certain. The V and J ends lost 2 bases and 0 bases respectively, with 5 bases between them. The germline V gene has CDR1 SGDLS and CDR2 YYNGEE. This CDR3 contains 14 residues. The CDR3 protein is CASSVLANTGELFF. DNA for the CDR3: TGTGCCAGCAGCGTGCTAGCGAACACCGGGGAGCTGTTTTTT.

The V gene is TRBV27, the J gene TRBJ2-1, with 10 bases aligning to TRBD2. The junction had 9 bases not matched to a gene; V was cut back by 5 bases and J by 2 bases. From germline, CDR1 is MNHEY and CDR2 SMNVEV (reference sequence). This CDR3 contains 17 residues. CDR3 in amino acids: CASSPPRLAGAYNEQFF. In nucleotides, the CDR3 is TGTGCCAGCAGTCCGCCCCGACTAGCGGGTGCCTACAATGAGCAGTTCTTC.

The chain joins TRBV11-2 to TRBJ2-1; TRBD1 agrees at 7 bases. The germline V gene has CDR1 SGHAT and CDR2 FQNNGV. This CDR3 region has 15 residues. After removal of 4 bases from V and 7 bases from J, the junction contained 10 bases not matched to a gene. The CDR3 sequence: CASSSRQGMGNEQFF. The CDR3 coding sequence is TGTGCCAGCAGCTCCAGACAGGGAATGGGGAATGAGCAGTTCTTC. The entire variable domain, with the rest obtained from reference TRBV11-2 and TRBJ2-1, is as follows: EAGVAQSPRYKIIEKRQSVAFWCNPISGHATLYWYQQILGQGPKLLIQFQNNGVVDDSQLPKDRFSAERLKGVDSTLKIQPAKLEDSAVYLCASSSRQGMGNEQFFGPGTRLTVL.

This clone was seen only a few times. The rearrangement uses TRBV27 and TRBJ2-1; D gene ambiguous. The germline V and J ends were trimmed by 6 bases and 1 base, with 7 bases remaining between them. Germline CDR1 MNHEY, CDR2 SMNVEV (reference sequence). CDR3 size: 13 residues. This CDR3 reads CASSRPSYNEQFF. The CDR3 region has the DNA TGTGCCAGCAGCAGGCCTTCCTACAATGAGCAGTTCTTC.

V usage is TRBV6-2 or TRBV6-3 and J usage is TRBJ2-1, with D tentatively TRBD2 (6 bases). Germline values: CDR1 MNHEY, CDR2 SVGEGT. V was shortened by 5 bases and J by 11 bases, with 13 bases between the two germline ends. The CDR3 covers 12 residues. The CDR3 spells CASSQTSHKQFF. Written as DNA, the CDR3 is TGTGCCAGCAGTCAGACTAGTCACAAGCAGTTCTTC.

V is TRBV9 and J is TRBJ2-5; the match to TRBD2 covers 8 bases. The CDR3 length is 14 residues. J was trimmed by 4 bases and V by 5 bases; bases with no gene match: 7. Germline assignment: CDR1 SGDLS and CDR2 YYNGEE. In DNA, the CDR3 is TGTGCCAGCAGTTCGGGAGGGGATTTAGAGACCCAGTACTTC. Amino acid sequence: CASSSGGDLETQYF.

The chain employs TRBV5-6 and TRBJ1-1, with 11 nucleotides matching TRBD1. Germline CDR1 reads SGHDT; CDR2 reads YYEEEE. V gave up 2 bases and J gave up 11 bases; unmatched junction bases: 5. The CDR3 is made up of 13 amino acids. CDR3 loop: CASSLGQGAFAFF. CDR3 bases: TGTGCCAGCAGCTTAGGACAGGGGGCGTTTGCTTTCTTT.

This chain connects TRBV7-9 to TRBJ2-7, with D hard to call. Trimming took off 3 bases at V and 0 bases at J, with 9 bases between the two ends. Germline V CDR1 and CDR2: SEHNR, FQNEAQ (reference sequence). CDR3 length: 14 residues. The CDR3 spells CASSFGGSSYEQYV. The CDR3 DNA reads as TGTGCCAGCAGCTTTGGCGGAAGCTCCTACGAGCAGTACGTC.

The chain recombines TRBV30 with TRBJ2-5; 8 bases fit TRBD1. Unmatched junction bases numbered 4, after V lost 3 bases and J lost 4 bases. CDR3 length: 13 residues. Germline CDR1 GTSNPN, CDR2 SVGIG (reference sequence). In DNA, the CDR3 is TGTGCCTGGAGCTTCGGGACAGGAGAGACCCAGTACTTC. It yields the protein CAWSFGTGETQYF.

This clone occurred a few times. The chain carries TRBV20-1 and TRBJ1-3; D may be TRBD1 (5 bases). CDR1 DFQATT and CDR2 SNEGSKA come from the germline V gene (reference sequence). Trimming took off 3 bases at V and 0 bases at J, with 9 bases between the two ends. The CDR3 runs 14 residues. CDR3 in DNA: TGCAGTGCTAGTCCCGGGGGCTCTGGAAACACCATATATTTT. As protein: CSASPGGSGNTIYF.

V is TRBV27 and J is TRBJ2-1; the match to TRBD2 covers 10 bases. V gave up 5 bases and J gave up 10 bases; unmatched junction bases: 11. The CDR3 length is 15 residues. Germline CDR1 MNHEY, CDR2 SMNVEV (reference sequence). This chain's CDR3 is CASSPSPSGSDEQFF. The CDR3 DNA reads TGTGCCAGCAGTCCCAGTCCTAGCGGGAGCGACGAGCAGTTCTTC.

This rearrangement joins TRBV5-1 to TRBJ2-1, with a tentative D call TRBD1 (5 bases). Trimming took 0 bases from V and 4 from J, leaving 11 bases between them. Germline loops: CDR1 SGHRS, CDR2 YFSETQ. The CDR3 is made up of 15 amino acids. CDR3 in amino acids: CASSLALSGYNEQFF. CDR3 in DNA: TGCGCCAGCAGCTTGGCCCTCTCAGGGTACAATGAGCAGTTCTTC.

The chain links TRBV15 to TRBJ2-1; the D gene is possibly TRBD1 (7 bases). Germline V gene sequence: CDR1 LNHNV, CDR2 YYDKDF (reference sequence). The ends were cut back, 8 bases at V and 6 bases at J, with 17 bases in the middle. The CDR3 extends over 14 amino acids. In DNA form, the CDR3 reads TGTGCCACCGTAACAGGGGCGGGGATCAATGAGCAGTTCTTC. Its protein is CATVTGAGINEQFF.

The genes are TRBV27 and TRBJ2-3; 8 nucleotides align to TRBD2. This CDR3 comprises 14 residues. The junction had 6 bases not matched to a gene; V was cut back by 5 bases and J by 5 bases. Germline assignment: CDR1 MNHEY and CDR2 SMNVEV (reference sequence). CDR3 sequence reads: CASSRGGGGDTQYF. DNA for the CDR3: TGTGCCAGCAGTCGGGGGGGAGGCGGAGATACGCAGTATTTT.

The rearrangement uses TRBV28 and TRBJ1-4; D possibly corresponds to TRBD1 (5 bases). Between the trimmed V and J ends, which lost 4 bases and 5 bases, there was a span of 14 bases. Germline V gene lookup returns CDR1 MDHEN and CDR2 SYDVKM. This CDR3 is built from 15 residues. The CDR3 region is CASSSPGGGNEKLFF. In nucleotides, the CDR3 is TGTGCCAGCAGTTCCCCGGGCGGGGGGAATGAAAAACTGTTTTTT.

This chain links TRBV28 with TRBJ2-3; 10 bases fit TRBD2. Per germline, CDR1 MDHEN and CDR2 SYDVKM. V lost 6 bases and J lost 2; bases outside the gene matches: 11. The CDR3 totals 17 residues. CDR3 region: CASSGPILAGYTDTQYF. CDR3 sequence (DNA): TGTGCCAGCAGCGGCCCCATACTAGCGGGATACACAGATACGCAGTATTTT.

This chain connects TRBV27 to TRBJ2-7; D might be TRBD1 (5 bases). Trimming cost V 0 bases and J 0 bases, with 12 bases left between them. CDR3 length: 16 residues. Germline V lookup: CDR1 MNHEY, CDR2 SMNVEV (reference sequence). The CDR3 region is CASSLSQGLVSYEQYF. CDR3 in DNA: TGTGCCAGCAGTTTATCGCAGGGCCTGGTCTCCTACGAGCAGTACTTC.

The chain has TRBV19 and TRBJ2-1; TRBD2 aligns across 11 bases. CDR3 length equals 14 residues. Looked up from germline, CDR1 is LNHDA and CDR2 is SQIVND (reference sequence). Trimming removed 11 bases from V and 8 bases from J; junction bases left unmatched: 11. CDR3 bases: TGTGCCGGAAGTTCTAGCGGGGGGTCGGATGAGCAGTTCTTC. Its protein product is CAGSSSGGSDEQFF.